The clone carrying this TCR beta chain has a handful of counts. Its matching antigen is unknown. CDR1 is MNHNY and CDR2 is SVGAGI in the germline V gene (reference sequence). The CDR3 is 14 residues long. The V and J ends lost 7 bases and 2 bases respectively, with 11 bases between them. This specimen belongs to a study of beta chain features in type 1 diabetes. Study-level information: Patients and healthy donors were similar in age, gender and cell yields. Findings and limits, study-wide: The study found that naive, central memory and Treg TCRB repertoires appeared more similar in patients than in healthy donors.

The whole isolated RNA underwent reverse transcription, so sequencing captured expressed TCRB transcripts. Method: immunoSEQ multiplex PCR; TCRdb's copy keeps in-frame clones and lacks some. The sample lists some 230,000 clones; over 8.5% were seen once. The clonotype comes from a woman aged 18 to 35 in good health. The chain uses TRBV6-6 and TRBJ1-4; D remains unclear. The sequenced sample was naive CD4+ T cells from blood. CDR3 in DNA: TGTGCCAGCAACCTCCAGAGGACTAATGAAAAACTGTTTTTT. It is translated as CASNLQRTNEKLFF.